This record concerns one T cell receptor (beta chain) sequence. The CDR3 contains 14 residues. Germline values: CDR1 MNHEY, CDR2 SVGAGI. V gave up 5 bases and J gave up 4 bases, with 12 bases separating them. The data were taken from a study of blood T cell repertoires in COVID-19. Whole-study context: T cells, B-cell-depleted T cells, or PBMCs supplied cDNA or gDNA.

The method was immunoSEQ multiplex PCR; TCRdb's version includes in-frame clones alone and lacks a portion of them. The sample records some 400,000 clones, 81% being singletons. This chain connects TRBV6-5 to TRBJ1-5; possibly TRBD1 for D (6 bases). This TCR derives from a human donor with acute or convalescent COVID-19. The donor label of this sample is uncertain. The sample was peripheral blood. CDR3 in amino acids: CASSPLDRNQPQHF. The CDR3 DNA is TGTGCCAGCAGTCCGTTGGACAGAAATCAGCCCCAGCATTTT.